This T cell receptor beta chain was recovered during a study of high-grade serous ovarian cancer treatment subgroups. Study at large: Samples averaged roughly 15,000 reads and roughly 7,500 unique TCR beta rearrangements.

With regard to this clone: Antigen: not known.

Tumor samples were taken before definitive surgery or chemotherapy. Study observations and caveats: These tumor repertoires lack spatial information from bulk sequencing.

With 5 bases removed from V and 3 bases from J, the gap between germline ends came to 9 bases. Germline lookup yields CDR1 SGHTS and CDR2 YDEGEE. CDR3 length: 12 residues. Sequenced by immunoSEQ multiplex PCR; TCRdb stores in-frame clones only, minus some. The table records 7,000 to 10,000 clones, roughly three quarters of them present only once. The origin of this receptor is a human donor with high-grade serous ovarian cancer. This chain joins TRBV5-8 and TRBJ2-7; D unclear. Sequencing was done on a sample of tumor tissue. CDR3 sequence reads: CASRPRSYEQYF. For the CDR3, the DNA is TGTGCCAGCAGGCCCAGGAGCTACGAGCAGTACTTC.